This TCR beta chain originates from a study of blood T cell repertoires in COVID-19. Study-level background: Acute-phase and convalescent COVID-19 samples originated in the United States, Italy and Spain.

In the authors' methods: Quantification of nucleated cells was approximated via reference gene primer amplification. Assay: immunoSEQ multiplex PCR; the TCRdb copy retains only in-frame clones and omits some. V, J and clone size are taken as reported in that table, and D and trimming were inferred from the DNA itself. The table records about 53,000 clones, about nine tenths of them present only once. CDR1 and CDR2 (germline): LNHDA, SQIVND (reference sequence). The CDR3 length is 17 residues. V was pared by 1 base and J by 4 bases, with 8 bases of the junction left unmatched. Sequencing used peripheral blood. The sequence derives from a man of 80 years or more with acute or convalescent COVID-19. The chain is built from TRBV19 and TRBJ2-2; 8 nucleotides line up with TRBD1. Here the CDR3 reads CASSIGRGQLFTGELFF. In nucleotides, the CDR3 is TGTGCCAGTAGTATAGGCAGGGGGCAATTATTCACCGGGGAGCTGTTTTTT.